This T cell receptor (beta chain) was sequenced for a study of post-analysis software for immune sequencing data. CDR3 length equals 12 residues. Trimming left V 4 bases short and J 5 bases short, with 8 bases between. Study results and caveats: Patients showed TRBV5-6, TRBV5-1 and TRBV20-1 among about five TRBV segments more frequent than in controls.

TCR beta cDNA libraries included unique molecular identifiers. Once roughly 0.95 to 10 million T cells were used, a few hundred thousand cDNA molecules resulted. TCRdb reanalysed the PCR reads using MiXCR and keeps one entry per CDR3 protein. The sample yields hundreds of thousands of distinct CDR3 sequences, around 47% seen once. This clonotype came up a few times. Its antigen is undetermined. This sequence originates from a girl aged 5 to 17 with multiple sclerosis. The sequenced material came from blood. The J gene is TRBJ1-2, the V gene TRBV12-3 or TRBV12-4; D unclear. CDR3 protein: CASSSLIYGYTF. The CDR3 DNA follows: TGTGCCAGCAGTTCTTTGATTTATGGCTACACCTTC.